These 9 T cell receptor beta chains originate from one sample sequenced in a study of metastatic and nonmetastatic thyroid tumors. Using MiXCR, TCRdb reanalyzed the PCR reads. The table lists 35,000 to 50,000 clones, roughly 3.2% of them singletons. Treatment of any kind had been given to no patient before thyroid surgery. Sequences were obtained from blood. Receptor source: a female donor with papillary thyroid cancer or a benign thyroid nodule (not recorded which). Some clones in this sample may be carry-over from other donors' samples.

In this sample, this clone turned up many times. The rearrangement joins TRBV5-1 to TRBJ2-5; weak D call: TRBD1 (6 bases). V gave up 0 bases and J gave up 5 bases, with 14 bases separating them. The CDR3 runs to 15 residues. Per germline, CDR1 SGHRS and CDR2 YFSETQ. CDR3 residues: CASSLDGGRRETQYF. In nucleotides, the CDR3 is TGCGCCAGCAGCTTGGATGGGGGCCGTCGGGAGACCCAGTACTTC.

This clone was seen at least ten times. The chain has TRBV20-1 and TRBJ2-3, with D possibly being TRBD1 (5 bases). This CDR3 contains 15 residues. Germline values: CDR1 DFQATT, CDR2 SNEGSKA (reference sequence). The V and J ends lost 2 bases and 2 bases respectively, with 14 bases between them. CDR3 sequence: CSARPGNVPTDTQYF. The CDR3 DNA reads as TGCAGTGCTAGACCAGGGAATGTCCCCACAGATACGCAGTATTTT.

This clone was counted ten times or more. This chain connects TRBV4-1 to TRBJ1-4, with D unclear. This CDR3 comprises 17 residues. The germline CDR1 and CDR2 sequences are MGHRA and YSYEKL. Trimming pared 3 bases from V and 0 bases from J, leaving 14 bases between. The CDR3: CASSQRLAGATNEKLFF. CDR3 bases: TGCGCCAGCAGCCAGCGATTGGCGGGTGCAACTAATGAAAAACTGTTTTTT.

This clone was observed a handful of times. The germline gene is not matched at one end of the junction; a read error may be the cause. CDR3 coding DNA: TGTACCAGCAGTTTAGGAACAGGGTGGGATCAGTTCTTC. Translated, it gives CTSSLGTGWDQFF. The rearrangement joins TRBV7-3 to TRBJ2-1; the D gene is possibly TRBD1 (6 bases). The CDR3 extends over 13 amino acids. Germline lookup yields CDR1 SGHTA and CDR2 FQGTGA.

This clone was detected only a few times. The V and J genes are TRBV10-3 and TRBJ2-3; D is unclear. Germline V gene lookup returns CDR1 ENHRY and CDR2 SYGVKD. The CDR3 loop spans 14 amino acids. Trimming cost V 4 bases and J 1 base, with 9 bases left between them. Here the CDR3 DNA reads TGTGCCATCAGTGGCGATGGGGGCACAGATACGCAGTATTTT. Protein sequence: CAISGDGGTDTQYF.

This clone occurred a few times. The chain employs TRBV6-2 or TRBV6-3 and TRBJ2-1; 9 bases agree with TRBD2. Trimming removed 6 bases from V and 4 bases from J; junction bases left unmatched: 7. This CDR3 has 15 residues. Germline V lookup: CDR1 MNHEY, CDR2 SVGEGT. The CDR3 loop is CASSPAAGGYNEQFF. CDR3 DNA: TGTGCCAGCAGCCCGGCGGCGGGGGGGTACAATGAGCAGTTCTTC.

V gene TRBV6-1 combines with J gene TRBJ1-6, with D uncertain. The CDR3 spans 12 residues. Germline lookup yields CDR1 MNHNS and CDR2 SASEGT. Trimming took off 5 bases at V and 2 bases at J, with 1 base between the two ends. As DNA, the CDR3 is TGTGCCAGCAGTCCCTATAATTCACCCCTCCACTTT. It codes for CASSPYNSPLHF.

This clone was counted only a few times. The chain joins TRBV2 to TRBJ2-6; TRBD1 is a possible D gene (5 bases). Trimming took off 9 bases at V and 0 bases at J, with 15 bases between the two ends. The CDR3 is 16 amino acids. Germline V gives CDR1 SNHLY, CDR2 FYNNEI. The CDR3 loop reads CASMYYRFSGANVLTF. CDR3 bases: TGTGCCAGTATGTACTACAGGTTCTCTGGGGCCAACGTCCTGACTTTC.

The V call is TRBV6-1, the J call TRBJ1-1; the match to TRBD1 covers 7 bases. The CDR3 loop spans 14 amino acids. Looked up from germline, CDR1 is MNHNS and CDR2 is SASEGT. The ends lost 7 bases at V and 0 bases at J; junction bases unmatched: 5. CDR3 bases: TGTGCCAGCAACCTGGACAGGATGAACACTGAAGCTTTCTTT. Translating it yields CASNLDRMNTEAFF.